Sequencing of this T cell receptor beta chain was carried out in a study of read filtering for tumor transcriptome and immune sequencing. Study-level information: The cohort had around 18 men and about 15 women aged roughly 40 to 90, mean about 66 years.

Per germline, CDR1 MDHEN and CDR2 SYDVKM. Between the trimmed V and J ends, which lost 5 bases and 11 bases, there was a span of 19 bases. This CDR3 has 14 residues. This clonotype was picked up many times. Molecular barcoded adaptors covering alpha/delta and beta/gamma chains were used on around 400 ng RNA. Using its own MiXCR run on the reads, TCRdb lists one record per CDR3 protein. This sample has about 130,000 distinct CDR3 sequences, with roughly 13% found just once. Sequenced input: a population of CD138-negative cells sorted from bone marrow. This rearrangement joins TRBV28 to TRBJ1-5, with D unresolved. This receptor was taken from a donor at least 40 years old with multiple myeloma. The CDR3 region is CASSGLPTLETQHF. The DNA of the CDR3 is TGTGCCAGCAGTGGTCTACCGACTCTGGAAACCCAGCATTTT.